These 28 T cell receptor beta chains were sequenced from one sample in a study of monozygotic twins with inflammatory bowel disease. With the 5' RACE reads reprocessed, TCRdb shows one record per CDR3 protein and no DNA. The table for this sample gives about 450,000 distinct CDR3 sequences. Material for sequencing was blood. All receptors come from a human donor with ulcerative colitis or Crohn's disease, or a healthy co-twin of an affected twin (not recorded which).

The chain employs TRBV7-2 and TRBJ1-1; TCRdb outputs TRBD1, but without DNA this stays unchecked. Germline V CDR1 and CDR2: SGHTA, FQGNSA. The CDR3 sequence is 14 residues long. The CDR3 loop is CASSATTGVTEAFF.

The gene calls are TRBV12-3 or TRBV12-4 and TRBJ1-1; TCRdb designates TRBD1, a call that cannot be tested without DNA. The CDR3 runs 17 residues. CDR3 sequence: CASSFPRRGRRNTEAFF.

V is TRBV20-1 and J is TRBJ2-5; TCRdb selects TRBD2, and the lack of DNA leaves this call unchecked. The CDR3 sequence is 19 residues long. Germline V gives CDR1 DFQATT, CDR2 SNEGSKA (reference sequence). Here the CDR3 reads CSAGGLPSTRTLVQETQYF.

V usage is TRBV20-1 and J usage is TRBJ1-6; the TCRdb call, TRBD1, lacks DNA for checking. The CDR3 loop spans 14 amino acids. Germline V gene sequence: CDR1 DFQATT, CDR2 SNEGSKA (reference sequence). CDR3 sequence: CSATWTGGNSPLHF.

This chain connects TRBV4-1 to TRBJ1-6; TCRdb reports TRBD1, a call that lacks DNA to check it against. CDR1 and CDR2 from the germline V gene are MGHRA and YSYEKL. The CDR3 loop spans 15 amino acids. The CDR3 protein is CASSLGQALGSPLHF.

The genes are TRBV5-4 and TRBJ1-4. The CDR3 runs to 16 residues. The V gene's germline CDR1 is SGHNT and CDR2 YYREEE (reference sequence). Here the CDR3 reads CASSPGSPATNEKLFF.

This chain joins TRBV20-1 and TRBJ1-1; TCRdb picks TRBD1, but there is no DNA to check that call. This CDR3 is 17 amino acids long. The V gene's germline CDR1 is DFQATT and CDR2 SNEGSKA (reference sequence). CDR3 region: CSAGLRDGYPMNTEAFF.

V and J are TRBV7-2 and TRBJ1-5; there is no DNA to check the TCRdb D call of TRBD1. Germline loops: CDR1 SGHTA, CDR2 FQGNSA. CDR3 length: 17 residues. The CDR3 loop is CASSLRDRDYSNQPQHF.

The gene calls are TRBV6-2 or TRBV6-3 and TRBJ2-1. CDR3 length: 14 residues. Germline V gives CDR1 MNHEY, CDR2 SVGEGT. The CDR3 is CASGHGVRSNEQFF.

V gene TRBV7-2 combines with J gene TRBJ2-2; TCRdb's assignment of TRBD2 cannot be checked, as there is no DNA. The CDR3 runs 16 residues. Germline CDR1 SGHTA, CDR2 FQGNSA. The CDR3 reads CASSFRTTTRTGELFF.

The chain couples TRBV4-3 to TRBJ2-1. This CDR3 has 14 amino acids. CDR1 is LGHNA and CDR2 is YSLEER in the germline V gene. The CDR3 loop reads CASSQGAPYNEQFF.

The chain links TRBV6-1 to TRBJ2-7. Per germline, CDR1 MNHNS and CDR2 SASEGT. The CDR3 consists of 13 residues. The CDR3 sequence: CASSGRIHYEQYF.

The rearrangement links TRBV11-2 to TRBJ2-5; there is no DNA to check the TCRdb D call of TRBD1. The CDR3 sequence is 13 residues long. CDR1 SGHAT and CDR2 FQNNGV come from the germline V gene. CDR3 region: CASSFGTGETQYF.

V usage is TRBV12-3 or TRBV12-4 and J usage is TRBJ1-4; without DNA, the TCRdb call of TRBD1 cannot be checked. This CDR3 comprises 15 residues. This chain's CDR3 is CASSLDPGTNEKLFF.

The chain recombines TRBV5-1 with TRBJ1-2; there is no DNA to check the TCRdb D call of TRBD1. This CDR3 is 14 amino acids long. The germline CDR1 and CDR2 sequences are SGHRS and YFSETQ. CDR3 amino acids: CASRVPGQDYGYTF.

The V gene is TRBV20-1, the J gene TRBJ1-5; TCRdb outputs TRBD1, but without DNA this stays unchecked. CDR1 is DFQATT, CDR2 SNEGSKA, per germline (reference sequence). This CDR3 region has 13 residues. The CDR3: CSARGAEGQPQHF.

The chain employs TRBV7-2 and TRBJ1-6. Germline CDR1 SGHTA, CDR2 FQGNSA. This CDR3 is 13 amino acids long. CDR3: CASSLSNSAPLHF.

V is TRBV29-1 and J is TRBJ2-1. Germline assignment: CDR1 SQVTM and CDR2 ANQGSEA. This CDR3 has 13 residues. This CDR3 reads CSVEAWAANEQFF.

This chain connects TRBV28 to TRBJ2-6; the TCRdb D gene call, TRBD2, has no DNA to confirm it. CDR3 length: 14 residues. The V gene's germline CDR1 is MDHEN and CDR2 SYDVKM. CDR3 amino acids: CASSPHTGANVLTF.

The chain has TRBV29-1 and TRBJ2-2; TCRdb calls TRBD1, which cannot be checked without DNA. The CDR3 is 15 residues long. In germline, CDR1 is SQVTM, CDR2 ANQGSEA. CDR3: CSTLGDRGDSGELFF.

The genes are TRBV28 and TRBJ1-1. The CDR3 consists of 12 residues. Looked up from germline, CDR1 is MDHEN and CDR2 is SYDVKM. The CDR3 is CASSYRRTEAFF.

The chain uses TRBV28 and TRBJ2-1; the TCRdb call, TRBD2, lacks DNA for checking. The length of the CDR3 is 15 residues. Per the germline V gene, CDR1 is MDHEN and CDR2 is SYDVKM. CDR3 sequence: CASSSGSGPYNEQFF.

V gene TRBV10-3 combines with J gene TRBJ1-1; the TCRdb call, TRBD1, lacks DNA for checking. The CDR3 loop spans 14 amino acids. In germline, CDR1 is ENHRY, CDR2 SYGVKD. CDR3 in amino acids: CAISESESRGEAFF.

The chain combines TRBV7-2 with TRBJ1-6; TCRdb calls TRBD1, which cannot be checked without DNA. This CDR3 is 15 amino acids long. The germline CDR1 and CDR2 sequences are SGHTA and FQGNSA. CDR3 region: CASSLVTGGTSPLHF.

The chain carries TRBV24-1 and TRBJ1-1; the TRBD1 assignment by TCRdb is unverifiable without DNA. The germline V gene has CDR1 KGHDR and CDR2 SFDVKD. The CDR3 is 13 residues long. This chain's CDR3 is CATRSRGNTEAFF.

The chain has TRBV5-1 and TRBJ2-5. This CDR3 contains 17 residues. Germline values: CDR1 SGHRS, CDR2 YFSETQ. Here the CDR3 reads CASSLGQYSQTTETQYF.

The V and J genes are TRBV3-1 and TRBJ2-1. Germline V lookup: CDR1 LGHDT, CDR2 YNNKEL (reference sequence). This CDR3 contains 14 residues. The CDR3 loop is CASSQEFGHNEQFF.

V and J are TRBV12-3 or TRBV12-4 and TRBJ1-1. The CDR3 runs 13 residues. The CDR3: CASSSQTYTEAFF.